This entry is about one TCR beta chain. This sample is part of a study of blood T cell repertoires in COVID-19. Study information: PBMCs, B-cell-depleted T cells, or T cells were the source of the cDNA or gDNA that made up the material.

V lost 0 bases to trimming and J lost 2 bases, with 6 bases between them. Germline V gene lookup returns CDR1 SGHRS and CDR2 YFSETQ. This CDR3 has 14 amino acids. Authors' processing steps: By means of reference gene primer amplification, nucleated cell counts were estimated. Sequenced by immunoSEQ multiplex PCR; TCRdb stores in-frame clones only, minus some. For V, J and clone size, that table is used; D and trimming come from the DNA. The sample carries about 330,000 clones, approximately 88% recorded once. This receptor was identified in a young man who had recovered from COVID-19. The sample comprised peripheral blood. The chain couples TRBV5-1 to TRBJ1-3, with a weak D call TRBD1 (6 bases). The CDR3 spells CASSLDRAGNTIYF. CDR3 in DNA: TGCGCCAGCAGCTTGGACAGGGCTGGAAACACCATATATTTT.